This T cell receptor (beta chain) appears in the sequencing data of a study of T cells in Graves' hyperthyroidism and ophthalmopathy. Germline CDR1 DFQATT, CDR2 SNEGSKA (reference sequence). The CDR3 covers 14 residues. V lost 0 bases and J lost 0, with 5 bases in between. Researchers took RNA transcripts and amplified the TCR beta CDR3 regions from them. The TCR CDR3 was amplified in a first-round RT-PCR using the HTBI primer set. A single record per CDR3 protein comes from TCRdb applying MiXCR to the multiplex PCR reads. This sample has fewer than 350,000 distinct CDR3 sequences, with approximately 18% found just once. Pregnant or lactating patients were excluded, as were those with uncontrolled infection or other autoimmune disease.

This receptor was taken from a man over 45 with Graves' ophthalmopathy. This chain uses TRBV20-1 with TRBJ2-2; D gene unclear. The sequencing input was blood. The CDR3 region is CSARDQANTGELFF. For the CDR3, the DNA is TGCAGTGCTAGAGATCAGGCGAACACCGGGGAGCTGTTTTTT.